Below are 7 T cell receptor beta chains sequenced from a single sample in a study of response to subunit inactivated influenza vaccine. TCRdb re-derived calls from the RT-PCR reads in MiXCR, one entry per CDR3 protein. The top ten clones hold 7.6% of a sample with some 600,000 distinct CDR3 sequences, less than 15% of them seen once. Sequencing used PBMCs from blood, obtained 14 to 15 days before vaccination. All receptors come from a man aged 50 to 60 who received an inactivated influenza vaccine.

The CDR3 nucleotides are TGTGCCTGGAGTATGGACTACGAGCAGTACTTC. Amino acids: CAWSMDYEQYF. The chain employs TRBV30 and TRBJ2-7; D is ambiguous. Germline V gives CDR1 GTSNPN, CDR2 SVGIG (reference sequence). This CDR3 contains 11 residues. V was clipped by 2 bases and J by 3 bases, with 5 bases between them.

J is TRBJ1-2 and V is TRBV25-1; TRBD1 aligns across 8 bases. This CDR3 has 14 amino acids. The germline V gene encodes CDR1 MGHDK and CDR2 SYGVNS. After removal of 2 bases from V and 4 bases from J, the junction contained 3 bases not matched to a gene. The CDR3 protein is CASSEGDRGYGYTF. CDR3 coding DNA: TGTGCCAGCAGTGAAGGAGACAGGGGCTATGGCTACACCTTC.

The CDR3 loop is CASSRPLLGVEQFF. CDR3 coding DNA: TGTGCCAGCAGTAGACCACTCCTAGGTGTTGAGCAGTTCTTC. The gene calls are TRBV7-2 and TRBJ2-1; D is unclear. Germline V gives CDR1 SGHTA, CDR2 FQGNSA. This CDR3 is built from 14 residues. V was clipped by 6 bases and J by 9 bases, with 18 bases between them.

This chain joins TRBV9 and TRBJ2-1; 11 nucleotides match TRBD2. The CDR3 is 16 residues long. The V gene's germline CDR1 is SGDLS and CDR2 YYNGEE. J gave up 7 bases and V 5 bases, and 11 bases lay outside the gene matches. CDR3 sequence: CASREPGLAANNEQFF. CDR3 DNA sequence: TGTGCCAGCAGAGAACCGGGACTAGCGGCGAATAATGAGCAGTTCTTC.

Only a few counts were recorded for this clonotype. The chain is built from TRBV4-3 and TRBJ2-3, with 8 bases fitting TRBD1. V lost 1 base and J lost 4; bases outside the gene matches: 10. Germline CDR1 LGHNA, CDR2 YSLEER. CDR3 size: 17 residues. The CDR3 spells CASSQGIVQGAADTQYF. CDR3 DNA: TGCGCCAGCAGCCAAGGAATAGTTCAGGGGGCCGCAGATACGCAGTATTTT.

This clonotype has just a few counts. The rearrangement links TRBV5-1 to TRBJ1-3; 8 nucleotides agree with TRBD1. CDR1 and CDR2 (germline): SGHRS, YFSETQ. Unmatched junction bases numbered 7, after V lost 3 bases and J lost 2 bases. There are 16 residues in the CDR3. The CDR3 here is CASSYTLTGAGNTIYF. The CDR3 coding sequence is TGCGCCAGCAGCTATACCTTGACAGGGGCTGGAAACACCATATATTTT.

The V call is TRBV7-9, the J call TRBJ2-1, with 13 bases fitting TRBD2. The CDR3 has 14 amino acids. V shed 5 bases, J shed 8 bases, and the junction held 3 bases outside the gene matches. Germline CDR1 and CDR2: SEHNR and FQNEAQ (reference sequence). CDR3 region: CASSRTSGGHEQFF. CDR3 nucleotide sequence: TGTGCCAGCAGCAGGACTAGCGGGGGCCATGAGCAGTTCTTC.